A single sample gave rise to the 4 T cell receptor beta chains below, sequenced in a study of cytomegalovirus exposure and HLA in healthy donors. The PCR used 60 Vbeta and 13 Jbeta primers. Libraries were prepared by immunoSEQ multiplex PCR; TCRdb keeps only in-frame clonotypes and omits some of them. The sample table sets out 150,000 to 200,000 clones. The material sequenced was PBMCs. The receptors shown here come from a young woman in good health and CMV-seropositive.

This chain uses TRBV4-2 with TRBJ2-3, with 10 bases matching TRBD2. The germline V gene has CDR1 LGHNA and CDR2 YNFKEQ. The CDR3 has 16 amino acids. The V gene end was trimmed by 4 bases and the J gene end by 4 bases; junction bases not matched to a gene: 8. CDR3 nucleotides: TGTGCCAGCAGCCCGCGGACTAGCGGTATTGCAGATACGCAGTATTTT. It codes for CASSPRTSGIADTQYF.

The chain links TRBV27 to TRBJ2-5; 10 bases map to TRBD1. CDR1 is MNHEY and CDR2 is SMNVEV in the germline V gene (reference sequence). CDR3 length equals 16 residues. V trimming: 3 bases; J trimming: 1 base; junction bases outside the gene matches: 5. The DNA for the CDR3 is TGTGCCAGCAGTTTGGGGACAGGGGCCGCCCAAGAGACCCAGTACTTC. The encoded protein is CASSLGTGAAQETQYF.

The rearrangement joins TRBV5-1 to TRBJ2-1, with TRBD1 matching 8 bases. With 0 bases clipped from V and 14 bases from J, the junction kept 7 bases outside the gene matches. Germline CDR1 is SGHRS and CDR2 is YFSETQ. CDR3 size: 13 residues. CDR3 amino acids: CASSLESTGEEFF. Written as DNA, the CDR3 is TGCGCCAGCAGCTTGGAATCGACAGGGGAGGAGTTCTTC.

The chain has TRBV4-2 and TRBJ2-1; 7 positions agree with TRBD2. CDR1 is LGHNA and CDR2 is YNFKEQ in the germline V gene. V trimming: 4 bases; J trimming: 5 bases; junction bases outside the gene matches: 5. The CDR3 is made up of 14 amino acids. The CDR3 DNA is TGTGCCAGCAGCCGGTCCGGGACTAACAATGAGCAGTTCTTC. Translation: CASSRSGTNNEQFF.